This passage covers 2 T cell receptor beta chains from one sample sequenced in a study of shared clonotypes between healthy human individuals. Naive CD8 cells lacked CD45RO and underwent positive selection for CCR7, leaving out terminally differentiated effector memory CD45RA+ cells. Sequencing used immunoSEQ multiplex PCR; TCRdb keeps in-frame clones, though not all of them. The sample includes about 2.1 million clones, around 95% of them seen just once. The sequencing input was naive CD8+ T cells from PBMCs. These receptors all come from a young man in good health. Some clones in this sample may be carry-over from other donors' samples.

Worth noting for this clone: At the DNA level, this CDR3 is encoded by other sequences in the same sample as well. The chain has TRBV27 and TRBJ2-1, with 7 bases that match TRBD1. V shed 3 bases, J shed 0 bases, and the junction held 2 bases outside the gene matches. The CDR3 spans 15 residues. Germline V CDR1 and CDR2: MNHEY, SMNVEV (reference sequence). In DNA form, the CDR3 reads TGTGCCAGCAGTTTTCGGGACAGCTCCTACAATGAGCAGTTCTTC. It is translated as CASSFRDSSYNEQFF.

V and J are TRBV28 and TRBJ1-1; no clear D. The germline V and J ends were trimmed by 2 bases and 8 bases, with 12 bases remaining between them. Per the germline V gene, CDR1 is MDHEN and CDR2 is SYDVKM. The CDR3 is made up of 13 amino acids. CDR3 in amino acids: CASSLGPSMEAFF. DNA for the CDR3: TGTGCCAGCAGTTTAGGTCCCAGCATGGAAGCTTTCTTT.